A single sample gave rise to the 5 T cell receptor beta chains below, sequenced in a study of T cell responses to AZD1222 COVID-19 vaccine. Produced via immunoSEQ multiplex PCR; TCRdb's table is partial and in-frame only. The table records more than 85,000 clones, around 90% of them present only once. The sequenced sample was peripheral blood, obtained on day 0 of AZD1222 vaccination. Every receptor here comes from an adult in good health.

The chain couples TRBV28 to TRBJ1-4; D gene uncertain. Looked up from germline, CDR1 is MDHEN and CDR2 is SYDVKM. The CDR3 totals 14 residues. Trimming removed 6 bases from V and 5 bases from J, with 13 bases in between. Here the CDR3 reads CASRSDWRNEKLFF. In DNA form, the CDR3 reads TGTGCCAGCAGAAGTGACTGGCGGAATGAAAAACTGTTTTTT.

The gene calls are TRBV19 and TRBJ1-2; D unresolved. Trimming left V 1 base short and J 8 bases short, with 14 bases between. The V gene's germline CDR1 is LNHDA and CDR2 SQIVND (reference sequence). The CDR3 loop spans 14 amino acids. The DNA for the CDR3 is TGTGCCAGTAGTATAGGGATCTTGTCGCACGGCTACACCTTC. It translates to CASSIGILSHGYTF. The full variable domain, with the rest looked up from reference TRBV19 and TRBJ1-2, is DGGITQSPKYLFRKEGQNVTLSCEQNLNHDAMYWYRQDPGQGLRLIYYSQIVNDFQKGDIAEGYSVSREKKESFPLTVTSAQKNPTAFYLCASSIGILSHGYTFGSGTRLTVV.

In nucleotides, the CDR3 is TGTGCCAGCAGTTTCCGAGGTGACCTACTCTACGAGCAGTACTTC. Amino acids: CASSFRGDLLYEQYF. The rearrangement uses TRBV28 and TRBJ2-7; no reliable D call. The germline V gene has CDR1 MDHEN and CDR2 SYDVKM. V was trimmed by 3 bases and J by 3 bases, leaving 15 bases between them. The CDR3 totals 15 residues.

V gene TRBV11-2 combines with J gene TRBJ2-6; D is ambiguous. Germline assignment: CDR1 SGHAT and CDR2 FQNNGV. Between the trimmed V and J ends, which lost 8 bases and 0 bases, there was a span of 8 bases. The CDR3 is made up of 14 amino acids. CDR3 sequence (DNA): TGTGCCAGCGGCATCCCCTCTGGGGCCAACGTCCTGACTTTC. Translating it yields CASGIPSGANVLTF.

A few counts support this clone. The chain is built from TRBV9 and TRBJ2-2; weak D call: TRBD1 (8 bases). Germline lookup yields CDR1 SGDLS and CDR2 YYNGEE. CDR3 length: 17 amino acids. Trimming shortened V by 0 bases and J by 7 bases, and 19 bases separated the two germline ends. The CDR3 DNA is TGTGCCAGCAGCGTAGCCTACAGGGGGGGAATGAACGGGGAGCTGTTTTTT. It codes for CASSVAYRGGMNGELFF.